This T cell receptor beta chain stems from a study of cytomegalovirus exposure and HLA in healthy donors. Study-wide points: Cytomegalovirus-associated TCR beta chains were listed, numbering 150 to 200. Rare sequences made up most TCRs, while some public TCRs were found in many donors.

About this clone: The antigen remains unidentified.

The CDR3 consists of 17 residues. With 1 base removed from V and 4 bases from J, the gap between germline ends came to 14 bases. The germline V gene encodes CDR1 MGHRA and CDR2 YSYEKL. PCR employed 60 Vbeta and 13 Jbeta primers. Repertoires were generated with immunoSEQ multiplex PCR, while TCRdb's copy carries only in-frame clones and drops some. Among some 150,000 clones, 72% were seen once, and the ten largest hold around 2.3%. The sequencing input was PBMCs. The chain links TRBV4-1 to TRBJ1-6, with D possibly TRBD1 on 5 matching bases. The receptor's source is a human donor in good health. Here the CDR3 reads CASSQGGGDRYNSPLHF. In nucleotides, the CDR3 is TGCGCCAGCAGCCAAGGCGGGGGGGACCGTTATAATTCACCCCTCCACTTT.